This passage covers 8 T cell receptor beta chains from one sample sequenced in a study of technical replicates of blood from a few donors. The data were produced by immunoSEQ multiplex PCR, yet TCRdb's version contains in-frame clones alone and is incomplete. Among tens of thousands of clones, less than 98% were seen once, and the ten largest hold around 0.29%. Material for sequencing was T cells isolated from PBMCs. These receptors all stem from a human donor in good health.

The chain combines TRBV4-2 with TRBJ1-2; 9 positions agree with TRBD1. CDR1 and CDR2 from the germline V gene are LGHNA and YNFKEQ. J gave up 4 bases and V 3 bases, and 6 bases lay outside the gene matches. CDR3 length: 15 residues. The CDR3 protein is CASSHATGGSYGYTF. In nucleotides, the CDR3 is TGTGCCAGCAGCCACGCGACAGGGGGAAGCTATGGCTACACCTTC.

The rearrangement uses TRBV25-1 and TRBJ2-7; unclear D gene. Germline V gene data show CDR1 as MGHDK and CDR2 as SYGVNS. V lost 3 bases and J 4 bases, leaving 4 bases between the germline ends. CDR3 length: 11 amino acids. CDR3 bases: TGTGCCAGCAGTGATAATTACGAGCAGTACTTC. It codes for CASSDNYEQYF.

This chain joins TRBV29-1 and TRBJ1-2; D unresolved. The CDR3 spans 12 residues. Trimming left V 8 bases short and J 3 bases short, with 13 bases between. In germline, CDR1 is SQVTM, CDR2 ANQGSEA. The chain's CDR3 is CSSGLPDYGYTF. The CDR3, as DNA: TGCAGCTCTGGGCTGCCGGACTATGGCTACACCTTC.

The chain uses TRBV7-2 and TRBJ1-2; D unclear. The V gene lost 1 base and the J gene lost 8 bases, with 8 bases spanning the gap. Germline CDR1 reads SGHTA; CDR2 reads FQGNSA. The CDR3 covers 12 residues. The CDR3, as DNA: TGTGCCAGCAGCTTAGACCGAGAAGGCTACACCTTC. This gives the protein CASSLDREGYTF.

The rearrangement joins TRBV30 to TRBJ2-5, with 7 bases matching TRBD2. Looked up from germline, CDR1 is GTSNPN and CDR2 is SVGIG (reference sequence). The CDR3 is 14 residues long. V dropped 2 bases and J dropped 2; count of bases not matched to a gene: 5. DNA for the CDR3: TGTGCCTGGAGTTCTGGGGGGGGACAAGAGACCCAGTACTTC. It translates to CAWSSGGGQETQYF.

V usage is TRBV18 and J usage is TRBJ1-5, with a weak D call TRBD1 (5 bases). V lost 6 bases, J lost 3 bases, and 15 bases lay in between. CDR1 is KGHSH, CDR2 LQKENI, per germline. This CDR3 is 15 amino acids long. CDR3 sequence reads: CASSTWGEDNQPQHF. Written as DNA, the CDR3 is TGTGCCAGCTCTACTTGGGGCGAGGACAATCAGCCCCAGCATTTT.

CDR3 sequence: CASSQELAGGSYNEQFF. The CDR3 region has the DNA TGCGCCAGCAGCCAAGAGCTAGCGGGAGGGAGCTACAATGAGCAGTTCTTC. The rearrangement links TRBV4-3 to TRBJ2-1; 12 nucleotides align to TRBD2. After removal of 0 bases from V and 3 bases from J, the junction contained 3 bases not matched to a gene. The germline CDR1 and CDR2 sequences are LGHNA and YSLEER. The CDR3 extends over 17 amino acids.

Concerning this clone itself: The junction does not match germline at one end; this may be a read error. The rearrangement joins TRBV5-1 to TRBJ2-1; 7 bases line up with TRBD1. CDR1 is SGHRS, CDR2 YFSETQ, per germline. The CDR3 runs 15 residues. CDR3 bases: TGCGCCAGCAGCGGCCGGGACAGCATAGGGAATGGGCAGTTCTTC. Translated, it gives CASSGRDSIGNGQFF.